The 9 T cell receptor beta chains listed next were all sequenced from one sample in a study of a mutant IDH1 vaccine in newly diagnosed glioma. Data came from immunoSEQ multiplex PCR; TCRdb stores just in-frame clones and leaves some out. The repertoire holds around 40,000 clones, about four fifths seen once, with about 2% in the top ten. These receptors' targets are unknown. Noted time point: week 11, during vaccination. Doses consisted of 300 ug of mutant IDH1 20-mer peptide each, paired with topical imiquimod. The sequences come from PBMCs, collected from a glioma patient whose treatment included an IDH1 peptide vaccine. The receptors were sampled from a man aged 35 to 55 with glioma.

J is TRBJ2-3 and V is TRBV18; 10 bases line up with TRBD2. Trimming took 2 bases from V and 2 from J; bases not matched to a gene: 7. The germline CDR1 and CDR2 sequences are KGHSH and LQKENI. The CDR3 extends over 17 amino acids. Written as DNA, the CDR3 is TGTGCCAGCTCACCAATGGCACTAGCGGGATCCACAGATACGCAGTATTTT. Residues: CASSPMALAGSTDTQYF.

Worth noting for this clone: At one end, the junction sequence differs from germline, possibly due to a read error. The J gene is TRBJ2-2, the V gene TRBV7-7, with a tentative D call TRBD2 (7 bases). The germline gives CDR1 SSHAT, CDR2 FNYEAQ (reference sequence). This CDR3 has 16 residues. CDR3 nucleotides: TGTGCTAGCAGCTCCAGCCAGGGGACTAACGCCGGGGAGCTGTTTTTT. It encodes CASSSSQGTNAGELFF.

This clone was seen a single time. The gene calls are TRBV5-5 and TRBJ2-3; perhaps TRBD1 as D (5 bases). The V end was cut by 4 bases, the J end by 4 bases, with 16 bases between. The CDR3 has 15 amino acids. Germline V gives CDR1 SGHKS, CDR2 YYEKEE (reference sequence). CDR3 region: CASSQLDSFSDTQYF. Written as DNA, the CDR3 is TGTGCCAGCAGCCAATTAGACAGTTTTTCAGATACGCAGTATTTT.

This chain joins TRBV7-2 and TRBJ2-3; tentatively, D is TRBD1 (5 bases). V shed 5 bases and J shed 2 bases, with 11 bases lying between them. This CDR3 is 14 amino acids long. Germline V gene sequence: CDR1 SGHTA, CDR2 FQGNSA. For the CDR3, the DNA is TGTGCCAGCAGCATCCAAGGGGCCACAGATACGCAGTATTTT. It codes for CASSIQGATDTQYF.

This clone was seen just once. V gene TRBV25-1 combines with J gene TRBJ2-7; D gene unclear. The ends were cut back, 5 bases at V and 7 bases at J, with 12 bases in the middle. Looked up from germline, CDR1 is MGHDK and CDR2 is SYGVNS. The CDR3 length is 12 residues. The CDR3 is CASSPAGREQYF. CDR3 DNA sequence: TGTGCCAGCAGTCCCGCCGGGCGGGAGCAGTACTTC.

This clone was found a few times. This sequence joins TRBV6-6 and TRBJ1-1; D uncertain. The CDR3 is 13 amino acids. Between the trimmed V and J ends, which lost 4 bases and 6 bases, there was a span of 12 bases. Per the germline V gene, CDR1 is MNHNY and CDR2 is SVGAGI (reference sequence). The CDR3 region has the DNA TGTGCCAGCAGTTTTACCGGGATCTCTGAAGCTTTCTTT. Translated, it gives CASSFTGISEAFF.

This rearrangement joins TRBV6-1 to TRBJ2-7; 10 nucleotides match TRBD2. Looked up from germline, CDR1 is MNHNS and CDR2 is SASEGT. The CDR3 runs 17 residues. Germline trimming cut 0 bases from V and 2 bases from J; bases unmatched to any gene: 7. CDR3 sequence: CASSEALAGVAPYEQYF. The CDR3 bases are TGTGCCAGCAGTGAAGCCCTAGCGGGAGTGGCCCCCTACGAGCAGTACTTC.

This sequence joins TRBV7-2 and TRBJ2-1, with D possibly being TRBD2 (6 bases). The CDR3 sequence is 14 residues long. V lost 5 bases and J lost 8, with 16 bases in between. The germline V gene has CDR1 SGHTA and CDR2 FQGNSA. The CDR3 DNA sequence: TGTGCCAGCAGCACTGGGACTGGAGGCTATGAGCAGTTCTTC. It codes for CASSTGTGGYEQFF. Drawing the rest from reference TRBV7-2 and TRBJ2-1, the complete variable domain is GAGVSQSPSNKVTEKGKDVELRCDPISGHTALYWYRQSLGQGLEFLIYFQGNSAPDKSGLPSDRFSAERTGGSVSTLTIQRTQQEDSAVYLCASSTGTGGYEQFFGPGTRLTVL.

This rearrangement joins TRBV6-5 to TRBJ2-7, with a tentative D call TRBD1 (6 bases). Germline V gene lookup returns CDR1 MNHEY and CDR2 SVGAGI. V was cut by 4 bases and J by 3 bases, with 13 bases left in between. The CDR3 runs to 14 residues. The CDR3, as DNA: TGTGCCAGCAGTTTTAAGGACAGCCTCTACGAGCAGTACTTC. It specifies CASSFKDSLYEQYF.